This TCR beta chain was retrieved from a study of T cells in tumors after PD-1 blockade. Study summary: Tumor samples averaged 26,066 templates (range about 550-100,000) and 5,000 to 6,500 unique clonotypes.

Tumor or blood genomic DNA was sequenced, with inputs of roughly 550 ng to 6,500 ng. This clone was observed a handful of times. TCRdb keeps only in-frame clones here, not all; method: immunoSEQ multiplex PCR. In the table there are some 4,900 clones, approximately 70% of which are singletons. V shed 3 bases, J shed 2 bases, and the junction held 2 bases outside the gene matches. The CDR3 covers 16 residues. Germline values: CDR1 LNHDA, CDR2 SQIVND (reference sequence). The chain couples TRBV19 to TRBJ2-1; the match to TRBD2 covers 12 bases. This receptor was taken from a human donor with cutaneous squamous cell carcinoma. Sequencing was performed on tumor tissue, taken before anti-PD-1 treatment. The CDR3 loop reads CASSMASGGAYNEQFF. The CDR3 bases are TGTGCCAGTAGTATGGCTAGCGGGGGGGCCTACAATGAGCAGTTCTTC.